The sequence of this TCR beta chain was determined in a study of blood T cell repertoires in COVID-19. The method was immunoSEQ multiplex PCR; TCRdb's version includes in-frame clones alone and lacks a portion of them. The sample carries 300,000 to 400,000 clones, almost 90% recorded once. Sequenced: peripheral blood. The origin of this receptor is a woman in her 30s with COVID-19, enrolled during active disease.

The chain's CDR3 is CASIGGEGIYNEQFF. The CDR3 DNA follows: TGTGCCAGCATCGGAGGGGAGGGGATATACAATGAGCAGTTCTTC. The J gene is TRBJ2-1, the V gene TRBV28, with 7 nucleotides matching TRBD2. The trim removed 7 bases at V and 4 bases at J, leaving 10 bases unmatched. The germline V gene has CDR1 MDHEN and CDR2 SYDVKM. The CDR3 loop spans 15 amino acids.